The text below deals with one TCR beta chain. Under the authors' procedure: Researchers report that nucleated cell counts were estimated from reference gene primer amplification. Assay: immunoSEQ multiplex PCR; the TCRdb copy retains only in-frame clones and omits some. That table furnishes V, J and clone size, whereas the DNA furnished D and trimming. The sample comprises about 88,000 clones, around 88% of which are singletons, and about 25% rests with the top ten. This specimen comes from a study of blood T cell repertoires in COVID-19. Study-level information: Acute-phase and convalescent COVID-19 samples originated in the United States, Italy and Spain. T cells, B-cell-depleted T cells, or PBMCs supplied cDNA or gDNA.

Per the germline V gene, CDR1 is LNHDA and CDR2 is SQIVND (reference sequence). V was pared by 3 bases and J by 7 bases, with 1 base of the junction left unmatched. This CDR3 has 12 amino acids. This chain links TRBV19 with TRBJ2-5, with 8 bases aligning to TRBD2. The sequenced material came from peripheral blood. The clonotype originates from a human donor in a cohort sampled during active COVID-19. CDR3 residues: CASSMRGATQYF. In nucleotides, the CDR3 is TGTGCCAGTAGTATGCGGGGGGCGACCCAGTACTTC.